This T cell receptor beta chain was observed in a study of OX40 agonist ivuxolimab in advanced cancers. Clones were sequenced by immunoSEQ multiplex PCR, and TCRdb holds only the in-frame ones, with some missing. The sample gives approximately 54,000 clones, about 86% of which show up once; over 3% is in the top ten. J gave up 1 base and V 8 bases, and 6 bases lay outside the gene matches. Germline CDR1 MNHNY, CDR2 SVGAGI (reference sequence). The length of the CDR3 is 14 residues. The J gene is TRBJ2-7, the V gene TRBV6-6, with 9 bases matching TRBD1. Material: CD4+ or CD8+ T cells sorted from blood, obtained in a trial of the OX40 agonist ivuxolimab. The sequence was obtained from an adult with an advanced solid tumor such as melanoma, head and neck, liver or kidney cancer. In nucleotides, the CDR3 is TGTGCCAGCCACCGGGGGACAGGGTCCTACGAGCAGTACTTC. Protein: CASHRGTGSYEQYF.